This entry features one T cell receptor (beta chain) sequence. These data are taken from a study of technical replicates of blood from a few donors. Using immunoSEQ multiplex PCR, the repertoire was profiled, and TCRdb retains in-frame clones only, with some absent. The data contain more than 55,000 clones, about 90% of them singletons. The sample comprised T cells isolated from PBMCs. The TCR comes from a human donor in good health.

CDR3: CASSVDPGYTEAFF. CDR3 coding DNA: TGCGCCAGCAGCGTGGATCCGGGGTACACTGAAGCTTTCTTT. The chain couples TRBV5-1 to TRBJ1-1; the D is unclear. V lost 4 bases, J lost 3 bases, and 13 bases lay in between. The CDR3 is 14 residues long. Germline values: CDR1 SGHRS, CDR2 YFSETQ.